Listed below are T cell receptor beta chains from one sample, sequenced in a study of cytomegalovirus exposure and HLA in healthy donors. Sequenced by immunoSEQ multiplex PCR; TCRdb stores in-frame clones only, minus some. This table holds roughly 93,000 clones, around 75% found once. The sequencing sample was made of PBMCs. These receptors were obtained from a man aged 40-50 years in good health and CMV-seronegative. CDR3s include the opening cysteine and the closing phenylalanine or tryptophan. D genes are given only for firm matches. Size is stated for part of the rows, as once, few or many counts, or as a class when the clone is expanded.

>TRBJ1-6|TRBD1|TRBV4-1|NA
TGCGCCAGCAGCCAGCATGACGGGACAGGGGTAATTTTTTCACCCCTCCACTTT
CASSQHDGTGVIFSPLHF
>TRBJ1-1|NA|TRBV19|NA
TGTGCCAGTAGTATAGGACTTCCGAACACTGAAGCTTTCTTT
CASSIGLPNTEAFF
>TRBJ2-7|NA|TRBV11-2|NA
TGTGCCAGCAGCTTATTTGGCCGGGTGGCTTACGAGCAGTACTTC
CASSLFGRVAYEQYF
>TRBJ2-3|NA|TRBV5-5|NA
TGTGCCAGCAGCCTTGTGGGCGCTGGTAGTTTCACAGATACGCAGTATTTT
CASSLVGAGSFTDTQYF
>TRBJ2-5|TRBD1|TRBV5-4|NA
TGTGCCAGCAGCTTGGATCCAGGGGGAAAGACCCAGTACTTC
CASSLDPGGKTQYF
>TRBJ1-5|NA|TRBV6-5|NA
TGTGCCAGCAGTTACTCGAGTACTGGTGTTGAGCCCCAGCATTTT
CASSYSSTGVEPQHF
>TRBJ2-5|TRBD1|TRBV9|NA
TGTGCCAGCAGCTACCGGGACAGGGGAGAGACCCAGTACTTC
CASSYRDRGETQYF
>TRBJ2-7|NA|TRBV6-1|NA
TGTGCCAGCAGCATCAGGGGAACTACCTACGAGCAGTACTTC
CASSIRGTTYEQYF
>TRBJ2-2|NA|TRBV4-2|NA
TGTGCCAGCAGCCAAGAGACAGATACGAACACCGGGGAGCTGTTTTTT
CASSQETDTNTGELFF
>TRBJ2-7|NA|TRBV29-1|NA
TGCAGCGTTGAAAGTTTTTCGAAGAGCTCCTACGAGCAGTACTTC
CSVESFSKSSYEQYF
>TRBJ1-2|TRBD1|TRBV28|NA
TGTGCCAGCAGTCCCGGACAGGGTGCTGGCTACACCTTC
CASSPGQGAGYTF
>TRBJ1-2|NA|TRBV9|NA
TGTGCCAGCAGCGTAGAAGTAGCTAACTATGGCTACACCTTC
CASSVEVANYGYTF
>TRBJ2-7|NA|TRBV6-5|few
TGTGCCAGCAGTTACACCCAGGGGGGAGAGCAGTACTTC
CASSYTQGGEQYF
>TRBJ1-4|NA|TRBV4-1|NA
TGCGCCAGCAGCCTTGGCCTCGGTGGGACAATTGAAAAACTGTTTTTT
CASSLGLGGTIEKLFF
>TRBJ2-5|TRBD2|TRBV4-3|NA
TGCGCCAGCAGCCAAGATCGAGCGGGGGCCCTCCAAGAGACCCAGTACTTC
CASSQDRAGALQETQYF
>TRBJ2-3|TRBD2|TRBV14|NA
TGTGCCAGCAGCCAAGATGAGTGGCGGGGGAACCCAGATACGCAGTATTTT
CASSQDEWRGNPDTQYF
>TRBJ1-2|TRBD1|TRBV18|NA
TGTGCCAGCTCCCAGGGACAGGATGTTAACTATGGCTACACCTTC
CASSQGQDVNYGYTF
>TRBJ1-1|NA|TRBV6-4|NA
TGTGCCAGCAGGAGAGGCAGCGAGGACACTGAAGCTTTCTTT
CASRRGSEDTEAFF
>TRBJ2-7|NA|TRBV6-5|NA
TGTGCCAGCAGCGGTCCTTTTTCCTACGAGCAGTACTTC
CASSGPFSYEQYF
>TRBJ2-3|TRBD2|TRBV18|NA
TGTGCCGGCTCACCACCTGGGACTAGCCTAAGCACAGATACGCAGTATTTT
CAGSPPGTSLSTDTQYF
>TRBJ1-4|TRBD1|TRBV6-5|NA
TGTGCCAGCAGAGTACAGGGGAAGGAAAAACTGTTTTTT
CASRVQGKEKLFF
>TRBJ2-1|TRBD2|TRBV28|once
TGTGCCACCAGAGCGGGGGGACCTTACAATGAGCAGTTCTTC
CATRAGGPYNEQFF
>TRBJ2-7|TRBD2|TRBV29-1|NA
TGCAGCGTTGGAGCGGGGCGCTACTACGAGCAGTACTTC
CSVGAGRYYEQYF
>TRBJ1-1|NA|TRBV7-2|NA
TGTGCCAGCAGCTTTACCAGGTTTAACACTGAAGCTTTCTTT
CASSFTRFNTEAFF
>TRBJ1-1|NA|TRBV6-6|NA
TGTGCCAGCAGTCCGGGCACTGAAGCTTTCTTT
CASSPGTEAFF
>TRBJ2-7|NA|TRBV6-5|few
TGTGCCAGCACTACCCTGAACGAGCAGTACTTC
CASTTLNEQYF
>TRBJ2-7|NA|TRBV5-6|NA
TGTGCCAGCAGCTTACCGGCCAGGGGTTGGGAGCAGTACTTC
CASSLPARGWEQYF
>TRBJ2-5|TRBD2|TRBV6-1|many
TGTGCCAGCAGTGAACTAGCGGGGGACCAAGAGACCCAGTACTTC
CASSELAGDQETQYF
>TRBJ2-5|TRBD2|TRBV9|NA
TGTGCCAGCAGCGTAGGGCTAGCGGGGGGGCGTGAAGAGACCCAGTACTTC
CASSVGLAGGREETQYF
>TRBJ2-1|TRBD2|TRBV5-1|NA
TGCGCCAGCAGCTTGGAACTAGCGGGGGTCAATGAGCAGTTCTTC
CASSLELAGVNEQFF
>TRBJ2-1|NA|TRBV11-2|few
TGTGCCAGCAGCCTCGGGATGCGGTTCAACTACAATGAGCAGTTCTTC
CASSLGMRFNYNEQFF
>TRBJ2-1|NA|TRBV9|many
TGTGCCAGCAGCGCCCATGGCGACTATACTTACAATGAGCAGTTCTTC
CASSAHGDYTYNEQFF
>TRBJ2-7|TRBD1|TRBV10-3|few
TGTGCCATCAGTGAGCCCCGGGACAGGGGCCACGAGCAGTACTTC
CAISEPRDRGHEQYF
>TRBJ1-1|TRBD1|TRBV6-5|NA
TGTGCCAGCAGTTACACGGGACAGCAGAACACTGAAGCTTTCTTT
CASSYTGQQNTEAFF
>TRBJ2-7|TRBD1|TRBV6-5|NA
TGTGCCAGCAGTTTCACCCGGGACAGCTCTTCCTACGAGCAGTACTTC
CASSFTRDSSSYEQYF
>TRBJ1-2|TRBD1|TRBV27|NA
TGTGCCAGCAGTCCCAGGGGGGTATACTATGGCTACACCTTC
CASSPRGVYYGYTF
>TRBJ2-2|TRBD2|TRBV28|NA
TGTGCCACCCCGAGGGGCGGGGGGTTCGCGAACACCGGGGAGCTGTTTTTT
CATPRGGGFANTGELFF